The 31 T cell receptor beta chains in this list originate from one sample, sequenced in a study of shared clonotypes between healthy human individuals. This table comes from immunoSEQ multiplex PCR, and its TCRdb copy is limited to in-frame clones, with some not included. The sample yields under 850,000 clones, 80% to 95% seen once. The naive CD8 population came from CD45RO-negative cells selected for CCR7, without terminally differentiated effector memory CD45RA+ cells. The sequencing sample was made of naive CD8+ T cells sorted from blood. The source is a man aged 30 to 39 in good health.

This clone has more than one count but fewer than ten. This chain links TRBV4-3 with TRBJ1-1; D gene ambiguous. Germline V gene data show CDR1 as LGHNA and CDR2 as YSLEER. The CDR3 has 14 residues. The germline V and J ends were trimmed by 1 base and 6 bases, with 12 bases remaining between them. The CDR3 DNA sequence: TGCGCCAGCAGCCAAGCCGACGGGAGGGCTGAAGCTTTCTTT. This gives the protein CASSQADGRAEAFF.

This chain uses TRBV5-1 with TRBJ2-3; D possibly corresponds to TRBD1 (6 bases). V was shortened by 4 bases and J by 3 bases, with 21 bases between the two germline ends. There are 17 residues in the CDR3. CDR1 is SGHRS, CDR2 YFSETQ, per germline. Written as DNA, the CDR3 is TGCGCCAGCAGCGCGGAGTTAATGACAGGAGGTACAGATACGCAGTATTTT. This translates into CASSAELMTGGTDTQYF.

The rearrangement joins TRBV6-5 to TRBJ2-7, with 7 bases lining up with TRBD1. Trimming cost V 6 bases and J 3 bases; bases outside gene matches: 8. The germline gives CDR1 MNHEY, CDR2 SVGAGI. The length of the CDR3 is 14 residues. CDR3 bases: TGTGCCAGCAGCCGCGGACAGGAAAACTACGAGCAGTACTTC. Encoded protein: CASSRGQENYEQYF.

The chain is built from TRBV9 and TRBJ2-1, with unresolved D. Trimming took off 0 bases at V and 5 bases at J, with 21 bases between the two ends. This CDR3 is 18 amino acids long. Germline V gives CDR1 SGDLS, CDR2 YYNGEE. CDR3 sequence reads: CASSVGRTRSGVHNEQFF. In DNA form, the CDR3 reads TGTGCCAGCAGCGTAGGGCGAACGAGAAGTGGGGTTCACAATGAGCAGTTCTTC.

This clone was counted at least ten times. This sample also contains other DNA sequences that code for the same CDR3. This chain uses TRBV7-9 with TRBJ2-7, with D unclear. The CDR3 sequence is 11 residues long. Germline CDR1 is SEHNR and CDR2 is FQNEAQ (reference sequence). Trimming left V 3 bases short and J 0 bases short, with 0 bases between. This chain's CDR3 is CASSFSYEQYF. The CDR3 nucleotides read TGTGCCAGCAGCTTCTCCTACGAGCAGTACTTC.

The chain uses TRBV5-6 and TRBJ1-1, with D possibly matching TRBD1 (5 bases). Germline-derived CDR1 and CDR2 are SGHDT and YYEEEE. Trimming stripped 4 bases from V and 2 bases from J, with 15 bases between. The length of the CDR3 is 15 residues. The CDR3 DNA reads as TGTGCCAGCAGCCTTTGGGCGGGGGTAAACACTGAAGCTTTCTTT. Its translation: CASSLWAGVNTEAFF.

The chain has TRBV10-3 and TRBJ2-5; perhaps D is TRBD1 or TRBD2 (5 bases each). The CDR3 consists of 15 residues. Germline CDR1 and CDR2: ENHRY and SYGVKD. V was clipped by 5 bases and J by 3 bases, with 16 bases between them. The CDR3 loop reads CAISSSGTGKETQYF. CDR3 DNA: TGTGCCATCAGTAGTTCCGGGACGGGAAAAGAGACCCAGTACTTC.

This chain joins TRBV7-9 and TRBJ2-5, with a weak D call TRBD1 (5 bases). CDR3 length: 13 residues. The V gene's germline CDR1 is SEHNR and CDR2 FQNEAQ (reference sequence). V shed 6 bases and J shed 5 bases, with 13 bases lying between them. CDR3 coding DNA: TGTGCCAGCAGACCCGAAGGGGCCGAGACCCAGTACTTC. This translates into CASRPEGAETQYF.

Only one count was recorded for this clone. The chain has TRBV5-1 and TRBJ1-3, with D unresolved. CDR1 is SGHRS and CDR2 is YFSETQ in the germline V gene. The CDR3 contains 16 residues. V lost 3 bases, J lost 4 bases, and 17 bases lay in between. The CDR3 DNA reads as TGCGCCAGCAGCTCAGCGGACCCCCAGGTCGGAAACACCATATATTTT. The encoded protein is CASSSADPQVGNTIYF.

This clone is a singleton in its sample. V is TRBV5-8 and J is TRBJ1-5; tentatively, D is TRBD1 (6 bases). CDR1 is SGHTS, CDR2 YDEGEE, per germline. V lost 0 bases and J 6 bases, leaving 19 bases between the germline ends. This CDR3 region has 17 residues. The CDR3 DNA reads TGTGCCAGCAGCTTGGGAATATGGGGTCGGGACACTCAGCCCCAGCATTTT. This translates into CASSLGIWGRDTQPQHF.

This chain uses TRBV27 with TRBJ2-5; 11 bases agree with TRBD1. J lost 5 bases, V lost 3 bases, and 5 bases had no gene match. The CDR3 consists of 15 residues. The germline V gene has CDR1 MNHEY and CDR2 SMNVEV (reference sequence). The CDR3 protein is CASSFGQGAWETQYF. The CDR3 DNA reads TGTGCCAGCAGTTTCGGACAGGGGGCATGGGAGACCCAGTACTTC.

The genes are TRBV7-9 and TRBJ1-1; D not resolved. This CDR3 region has 12 residues. Germline loops: CDR1 SEHNR, CDR2 FQNEAQ (reference sequence). Trimming left V 3 bases short and J 5 bases short, with 7 bases between. The CDR3 DNA reads TGTGCCAGCAGCTTCCCCGATACTGAAGCTTTCTTT. It codes for CASSFPDTEAFF.

The chain combines TRBV5-5 with TRBJ1-2; 9 positions agree with TRBD1. The CDR3 has 15 residues. V gave up 4 bases and J gave up 4 bases; unmatched junction bases: 8. Germline V CDR1 and CDR2: SGHKS, YYEKEE (reference sequence). The CDR3 DNA sequence: TGTGCCAGCAGCCTTGGGACAGGGATCGGCTATGGCTACACCTTC. Translated, it gives CASSLGTGIGYGYTF.

This clone was counted between two and nine times. The chain joins TRBV27 to TRBJ1-4, with D uncertain. The CDR3 loop spans 13 amino acids. CDR1 and CDR2 (germline): MNHEY, SMNVEV (reference sequence). The V gene lost 4 bases and the J gene lost 5 bases, with 8 bases spanning the gap. In nucleotides, the CDR3 is TGTGCCAGCAGTTCTGGACTCAATGAAAAACTGTTTTTT. This encodes CASSSGLNEKLFF.

This rearrangement joins TRBV11-2 to TRBJ1-2; a weak D match, TRBD1 (5 bases). V was shortened by 2 bases and J by 4 bases, with 17 bases between the two germline ends. The length of the CDR3 is 16 residues. CDR1 is SGHAT and CDR2 is FQNNGV in the germline V gene. CDR3 DNA sequence: TGTGCCAGCAGCTTAAAGGGTTGGGGGGACGGCTATGGCTACACCTTC. It specifies CASSLKGWGDGYGYTF.

V gene TRBV9 combines with J gene TRBJ1-3; D may be TRBD1 (5 bases). Trimming cost V 2 bases and J 0 bases, with 9 bases left between them. This CDR3 comprises 15 residues. Germline assignment: CDR1 SGDLS and CDR2 YYNGEE. The CDR3 DNA sequence: TGTGCCAGCAGCGTTTCCGGGGCCTCTGGAAACACCATATATTTT. It is translated as CASSVSGASGNTIYF.

The rearrangement joins TRBV10-3 to TRBJ1-5, with D possibly TRBD1 on 6 matching bases. This CDR3 spans 13 amino acids. Trimming left V 8 bases short and J 4 bases short, with 12 bases between. Germline V gives CDR1 ENHRY, CDR2 SYGVKD. The DNA for the CDR3 is TGTGCCATCTGGGAGGGGGGTAATCAGCCCCAGCATTTT. It codes for CAIWEGGNQPQHF.

This chain joins TRBV18 and TRBJ1-3; perhaps TRBD1 as D (5 bases). CDR3 length: 14 residues. Germline V gene sequence: CDR1 KGHSH, CDR2 LQKENI. The V and J ends lost 3 bases and 0 bases respectively, with 6 bases between them. The CDR3 nucleotides are TGTGCCAGCTCACCCGGGGGCTCTGGAAACACCATATATTTT. It encodes CASSPGGSGNTIYF.

J is TRBJ2-7 and V is TRBV9; TRBD1 matches at 12 bases. Germline V gene lookup returns CDR1 SGDLS and CDR2 YYNGEE. Unmatched junction bases numbered 6, after V lost 3 bases and J lost 5 bases. The CDR3 consists of 15 residues. In nucleotides, the CDR3 is TGTGCCAGCAGCGCTGGGGACAGGGGGCTCGACGAGCAGTACTTC. It is translated as CASSAGDRGLDEQYF.

The gene calls are TRBV7-9 and TRBJ1-4; TRBD1 agrees at 9 bases. With 4 bases clipped from V and 5 bases from J, the junction kept 14 bases outside the gene matches. Per germline, CDR1 SEHNR and CDR2 FQNEAQ (reference sequence). This CDR3 region has 18 residues. The CDR3 nucleotides are TGTGCCAGCAGCTCCGTGGACAGGGGAGTGTGGGAGAATGAAAAACTGTTTTTT. Translating it yields CASSSVDRGVWENEKLFF.

The chain couples TRBV6-1 to TRBJ2-2; D remains ambiguous. Germline V gene sequence: CDR1 MNHNS, CDR2 SASEGT. This CDR3 comprises 14 residues. V was cut by 3 bases and J by 8 bases, with 13 bases left in between. The CDR3: CASSERRARGELFF. The CDR3 DNA follows: TGTGCCAGCAGTGAGAGAAGGGCTAGGGGGGAGCTGTTTTTT.

The chain uses TRBV28 and TRBJ1-1; D unclear. V shed 3 bases and J shed 6 bases, with 8 bases lying between them. The germline gives CDR1 MDHEN, CDR2 SYDVKM. This CDR3 has 12 residues. The CDR3 sequence is CASSFGWAEAFF. The CDR3 region has the DNA TGTGCCAGCAGTTTCGGGTGGGCTGAAGCTTTCTTT.

The rearrangement links TRBV7-9 to TRBJ1-5, with TRBD1 matching over 8 bases. Germline V gene sequence: CDR1 SEHNR, CDR2 FQNEAQ (reference sequence). The CDR3 is 17 amino acids. V lost 2 bases to trimming and J lost 0 bases; unmatched junction nucleotides: 6. The CDR3 DNA reads TGTGCCAGCAGCTTATCCGGACAGGGTCATAGCAATCAGCCCCAGCATTTT. Its translation is CASSLSGQGHSNQPQHF.

The chain carries TRBV7-8 and TRBJ1-1, with 9 bases that match TRBD1. This CDR3 is 14 amino acids long. CDR1 is SGHVS and CDR2 is FQNEAQ in the germline V gene. V trimming: 5 bases; J trimming: 5 bases; junction bases outside the gene matches: 6. The CDR3 sequence: CASSQQGAGTEAFF. The DNA for the CDR3 is TGTGCCAGCAGCCAACAGGGGGCAGGAACTGAAGCTTTCTTT.

The chain employs TRBV10-3 and TRBJ1-3, with TRBD1 matching over 7 bases. This CDR3 is built from 16 residues. With V trimmed by 4 bases and J by 3 bases, 9 bases remained unmatched. Germline V gene sequence: CDR1 ENHRY, CDR2 SYGVKD. CDR3 nucleotide sequence: TGTGCCATCAGTGCGTTCCGGGACAGAGATGGAAACACCATATATTTT. It is translated as CAISAFRDRDGNTIYF.

V is TRBV7-3 and J is TRBJ2-3, with TRBD2 matching 8 bases. Losses at the gene ends were 4 bases for V and 8 bases for J; bases not matched to a gene: 11. The CDR3 sequence is 15 residues long. Germline V lookup: CDR1 SGHTA, CDR2 FQGTGA. In nucleotides, the CDR3 is TGTGCCAGCAGCTCAACGGGTAGCGGGATGGGTACGCAGTATTTT. Its translation: CASSSTGSGMGTQYF.

The V call is TRBV13, the J call TRBJ2-1; 9 bases map to TRBD1. This CDR3 has 14 amino acids. Losses at the gene ends were 4 bases for V and 4 bases for J; bases not matched to a gene: 2. The germline V gene has CDR1 PRHDT and CDR2 FYEKMQ (reference sequence). The CDR3 reads CASSSGTGYNEQFF. The CDR3 DNA sequence: TGTGCCAGCAGCTCCGGGACAGGGTACAATGAGCAGTTCTTC. Based on the CDR3 plus reference TRBV13 and TRBJ2-1, the full variable domain is AAGVIQSPRHLIKEKRETATLKCYPIPRHDTVYWYQQGPGQDPQFLISFYEKMQSDKGSIPDRFSAQQFSDYHSELNMSSLELGDSALYFCASSSGTGYNEQFFGPGTRLTVL.

J is TRBJ2-7 and V is TRBV29-1; possibly TRBD2 for D (6 bases). The germline V and J ends were trimmed by 5 bases and 4 bases, with 18 bases remaining between them. This CDR3 has 14 residues. Per the germline V gene, CDR1 is SQVTM and CDR2 is ANQGSEA. CDR3 region: CSVRGAGSSYEQYF. In DNA, the CDR3 is TGCAGCGTTAGGGGAGCGGGCTCCTCATACGAGCAGTACTTC.

The chain employs TRBV28 and TRBJ2-7; tentatively, D is TRBD1 (6 bases). V lost 4 bases and J lost 3, with 22 bases in between. This CDR3 comprises 17 residues. The germline gives CDR1 MDHEN, CDR2 SYDVKM. The CDR3 region has the DNA TGTGCCAGCAGTTCATCAACCCGACAGGACCTGAGCTACGAGCAGTACTTC. Translating it yields CASSSSTRQDLSYEQYF.

In the case of this clone: Other DNA sequences in this specimen translate into the identical CDR3. The rearrangement joins TRBV27 to TRBJ2-7; the match to TRBD2 covers 11 bases. Germline V gene data show CDR1 as MNHEY and CDR2 as SMNVEV (reference sequence). V gave up 6 bases and J gave up 2 bases; unmatched junction bases: 6. This CDR3 contains 15 residues. The CDR3 DNA is TGTGCCAGCAGCCCCTTAGCGGGAGGGCCCTACGAGCAGTACTTC. Its translation is CASSPLAGGPYEQYF.

In this sample, this clone turned up a few times. This sequence joins TRBV9 and TRBJ2-1; D is unclear. From germline, CDR1 is SGDLS and CDR2 YYNGEE. CDR3 length equals 15 residues. The V end lost 0 bases, the J end lost 7 bases, and 14 bases lay between the germline ends. The CDR3: CASSVEGPLSNEQFF. The CDR3 DNA reads as TGTGCCAGCAGCGTAGAGGGCCCCCTCTCTAATGAGCAGTTCTTC.